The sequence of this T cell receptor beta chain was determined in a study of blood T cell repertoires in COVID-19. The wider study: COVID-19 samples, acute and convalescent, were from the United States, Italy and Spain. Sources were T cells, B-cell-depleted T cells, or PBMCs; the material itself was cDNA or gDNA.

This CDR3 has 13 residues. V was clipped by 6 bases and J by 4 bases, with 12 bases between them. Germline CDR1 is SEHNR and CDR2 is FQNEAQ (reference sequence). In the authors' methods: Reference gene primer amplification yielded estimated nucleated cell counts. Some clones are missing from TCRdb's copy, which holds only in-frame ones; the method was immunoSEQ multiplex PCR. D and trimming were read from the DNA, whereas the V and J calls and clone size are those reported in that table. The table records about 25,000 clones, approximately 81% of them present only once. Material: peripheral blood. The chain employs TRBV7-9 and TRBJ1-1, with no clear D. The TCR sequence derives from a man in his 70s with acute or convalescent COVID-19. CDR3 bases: TGTGCCAGCAGTCGGTGGGAGGGCACTGAAGCTTTCTTT. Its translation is CASSRWEGTEAFF.